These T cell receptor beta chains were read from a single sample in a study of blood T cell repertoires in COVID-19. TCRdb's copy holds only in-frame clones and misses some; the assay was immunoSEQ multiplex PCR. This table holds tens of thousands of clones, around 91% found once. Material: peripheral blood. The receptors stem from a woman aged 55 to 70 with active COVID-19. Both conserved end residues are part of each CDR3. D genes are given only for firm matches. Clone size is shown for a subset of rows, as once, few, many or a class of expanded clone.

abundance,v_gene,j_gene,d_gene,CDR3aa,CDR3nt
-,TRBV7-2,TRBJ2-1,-,CASSFGTGGYNEQFF,TGTGCCAGCAGCTTCGGGACTGGGGGTTACAATGAGCAGTTCTTC
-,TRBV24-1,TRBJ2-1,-,CATSGNRRGFYNEQFF,TGTGCCACCAGTGGGAACCGGCGGGGCTTTTACAATGAGCAGTTCTTC
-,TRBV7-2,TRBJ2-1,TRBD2,CASSSLGTSGIHEQFF,TGTGCCAGCAGCTCACTCGGGACTAGCGGGATTCATGAGCAGTTCTTC
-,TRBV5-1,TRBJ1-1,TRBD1,CASSLAGTGFAEAFF,TGCGCCAGCAGCTTGGCGGGGACAGGGTTTGCTGAAGCTTTCTTT
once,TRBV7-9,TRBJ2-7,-,CASSADSYYEQYF,TGTGCCAGCAGTGCCGACTCATACTACGAGCAGTACTTC
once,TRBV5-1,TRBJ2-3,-,CASSRQGGGRITDTQYF,TGCGCCAGCAGCAGGCAGGGGGGCGGGAGGATCACAGATACGCAGTATTTT
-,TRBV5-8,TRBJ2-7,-,CASSLGDKDYEQYF,TGTGCCAGCAGCTTGGGGGACAAGGACTACGAGCAGTACTTC
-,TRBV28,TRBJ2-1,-,CATWDWSSYNEQFF,TGTGCCACCTGGGACTGGAGCTCCTACAATGAGCAGTTCTTC
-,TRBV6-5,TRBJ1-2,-,CASNHRRDSYGYTF,TGTGCCAGCAACCACCGGCGGGACTCTTATGGCTACACCTTC
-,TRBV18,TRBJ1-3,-,CASSLFSPGPGGNTIYF,TGTGCCAGCTCACTCTTCTCCCCAGGGCCTGGTGGAAACACCATATATTTT
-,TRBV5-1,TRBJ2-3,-,CASSLVGPSTDTQYF,TGCGCCAGCAGCTTGGTCGGTCCTAGCACAGATACGCAGTATTTT
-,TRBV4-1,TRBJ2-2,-,CASSQEVGSNTGELFF,TGCGCCAGCAGCCAAGAAGTGGGCTCGAACACCGGGGAGCTGTTTTTT
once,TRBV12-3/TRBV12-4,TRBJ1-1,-,CASILWGGREAFF,TGTGCCAGCATCCTTTGGGGGGGTCGGGAAGCTTTCTTT
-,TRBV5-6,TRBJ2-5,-,CASSLDYRREETQYF,TGTGCCAGCAGCTTGGATTACAGACGTGAAGAGACCCAGTACTTC
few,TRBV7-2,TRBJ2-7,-,CASSLEPGQHYEQYF,TGTGCCAGCAGCTTAGAACCAGGACAGCACTACGAGCAGTACTTC
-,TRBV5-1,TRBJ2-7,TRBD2,CASRPRGGPYEQYF,TGCGCCAGCAGGCCTCGCGGGGGACCCTACGAGCAGTACTTC
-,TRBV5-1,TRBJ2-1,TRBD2,CASSLPLAGYNEQFF,TGCGCCAGCAGCTTGCCACTAGCGGGGTACAATGAGCAGTTCTTC
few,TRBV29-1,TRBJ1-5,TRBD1,CSVEPPRTGRQPQHF,TGCAGCGTTGAGCCACCCCGGACAGGTCGACAGCCCCAGCATTTT
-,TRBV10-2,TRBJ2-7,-,CASVRVADNYEQYF,TGCGCCAGCGTGCGTGTAGCGGACAACTACGAGCAGTACTTC
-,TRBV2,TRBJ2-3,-,CASSEEELVDTQYF,TGTGCCAGCAGTGAGGAGGAACTAGTAGATACGCAGTATTTT
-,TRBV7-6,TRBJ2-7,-,CASSLGGTSYEQYF,TGTGCCAGCAGCTTGGGCGGGACCTCCTACGAGCAGTACTTC
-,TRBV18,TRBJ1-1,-,CASSPRGQARNTEAFF,TGTGCCAGCTCACCACGGGGGCAGGCCAGGAACACTGAAGCTTTCTTT
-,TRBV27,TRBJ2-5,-,CASSITQETQYF,TGTGCCAGCAGTATCACTCAAGAGACCCAGTACTTC
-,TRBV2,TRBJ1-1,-,CASSDRQFMNTEAFF,TGTGCCAGCAGTGATCGACAGTTCATGAACACTGAAGCTTTCTTT
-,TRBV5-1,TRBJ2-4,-,CASSSGQDIQYF,TGCGCCAGCAGCTCTGGACAAGACATTCAGTACTTC
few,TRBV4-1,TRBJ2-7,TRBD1,CASSQETGWAYEQYF,TGCGCCAGCAGCCAAGAGACAGGGTGGGCTTACGAGCAGTACTTC
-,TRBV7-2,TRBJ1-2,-,CASSLRPGINYGYTF,TGTGCCAGCAGCTTAAGGCCAGGGATTAACTATGGCTACACCTTC
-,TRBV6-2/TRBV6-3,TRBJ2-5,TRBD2,CASSYSHAGVETQYF,TGTGCCAGCAGTTACTCACACGCGGGAGTAGAGACCCAGTACTTC
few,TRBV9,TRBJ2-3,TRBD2,CASSVDQAGGPRDTQYF,TGTGCCAGCAGCGTAGACCAAGCGGGAGGGCCAAGAGATACGCAGTATTTT
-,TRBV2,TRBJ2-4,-,CATRRTDLAKNIQYF,TGTGCCACCCGGAGGACAGACCTGGCCAAAAACATTCAGTACTTC
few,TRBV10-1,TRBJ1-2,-,CASSLADRVGGYTF,TGCGCCAGCAGTCTTGCTGACAGAGTGGGGGGCTACACCTTC
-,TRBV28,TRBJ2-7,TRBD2,CASSLGPGGPYEQYF,TGTGCCAGCAGTTTGGGTCCGGGAGGGCCCTACGAGCAGTACTTC
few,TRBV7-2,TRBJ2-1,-,CASSLRLGDYNEQFF,TGTGCCAGCAGCTTAAGACTAGGGGACTACAATGAGCAGTTCTTC
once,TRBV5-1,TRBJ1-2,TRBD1,CASSWGDSRNYGYTF,TGCGCCAGCAGCTGGGGGGACAGCCGTAACTATGGCTACACCTTC
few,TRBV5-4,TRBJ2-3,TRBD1,CASSLVGTVYADTQYF,TGTGCCAGCAGCTTGGTGGGGACAGTGTATGCAGATACGCAGTATTTT
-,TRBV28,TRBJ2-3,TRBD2,CASRSTSGPRDTQYF,TGTGCCAGCAGGTCTACTAGCGGTCCAAGGGATACGCAGTATTTT
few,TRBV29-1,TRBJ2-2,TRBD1,CSVEVTGGSGELFF,TGCAGCGTTGAAGTTACAGGGGGCTCCGGGGAGCTGTTTTTT
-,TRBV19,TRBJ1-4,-,CASSWTDEKLFF,TGTGCCAGTAGTTGGACAGATGAAAAACTGTTTTTT
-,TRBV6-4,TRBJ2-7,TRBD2,CASSATHSSGRSYEQYF,TGTGCCAGCAGTGCGACCCACTCTAGCGGGAGGTCGTACGAGCAGTACTTC
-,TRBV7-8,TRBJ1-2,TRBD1,CASSIGTGYYGYTF,TGTGCCAGCAGCATCGGGACAGGGTACTATGGCTACACCTTC
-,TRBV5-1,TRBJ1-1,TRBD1,CASSQRQGVTEAFF,TGCGCCAGCAGCCAAAGACAGGGTGTCACTGAAGCTTTCTTT
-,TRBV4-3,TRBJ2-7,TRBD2,CASSQGASGVYEQYF,TGCGCCAGCAGCCAAGGTGCTAGCGGGGTATACGAGCAGTACTTC
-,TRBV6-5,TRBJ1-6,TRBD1,CASRGSQGNNSPLHF,TGTGCCAGCAGGGGGTCACAGGGGAATAATTCACCCCTCCACTTT
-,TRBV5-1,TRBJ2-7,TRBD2,CASSGTSFHEQYF,TGCGCCAGCAGCGGGACTAGTTTTCACGAGCAGTACTTC
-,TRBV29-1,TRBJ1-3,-,CSVAVSGNTIYF,TGCAGCGTTGCGGTCTCTGGAAACACCATATATTTT
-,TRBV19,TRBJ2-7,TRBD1,CASSTGQADYEQYF,TGTGCCAGTAGTACGGGACAGGCCGACTACGAGCAGTACTTC
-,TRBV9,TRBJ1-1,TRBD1,CASSVGTGITPNTEAFF,TGTGCCAGCAGCGTAGGGACAGGGATCACCCCTAACACTGAAGCTTTCTTT
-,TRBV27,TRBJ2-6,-,CASSRQAAGANVLTF,TGTGCCAGCAGTAGACAGGCGGCCGGGGCCAACGTCCTGACTTTC
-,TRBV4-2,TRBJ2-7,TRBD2,CASSQSGTEQYF,TGTGCCAGCAGCCAAAGCGGGACCGAGCAGTACTTC
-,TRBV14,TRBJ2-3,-,CASSHLGSTDTQYF,TGTGCCAGCAGCCACCTAGGTAGCACAGATACGCAGTATTTT
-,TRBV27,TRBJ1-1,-,CASSFSTGSEAFF,TGTGCCAGCAGTTTTTCCACAGGCTCTGAAGCTTTCTTT